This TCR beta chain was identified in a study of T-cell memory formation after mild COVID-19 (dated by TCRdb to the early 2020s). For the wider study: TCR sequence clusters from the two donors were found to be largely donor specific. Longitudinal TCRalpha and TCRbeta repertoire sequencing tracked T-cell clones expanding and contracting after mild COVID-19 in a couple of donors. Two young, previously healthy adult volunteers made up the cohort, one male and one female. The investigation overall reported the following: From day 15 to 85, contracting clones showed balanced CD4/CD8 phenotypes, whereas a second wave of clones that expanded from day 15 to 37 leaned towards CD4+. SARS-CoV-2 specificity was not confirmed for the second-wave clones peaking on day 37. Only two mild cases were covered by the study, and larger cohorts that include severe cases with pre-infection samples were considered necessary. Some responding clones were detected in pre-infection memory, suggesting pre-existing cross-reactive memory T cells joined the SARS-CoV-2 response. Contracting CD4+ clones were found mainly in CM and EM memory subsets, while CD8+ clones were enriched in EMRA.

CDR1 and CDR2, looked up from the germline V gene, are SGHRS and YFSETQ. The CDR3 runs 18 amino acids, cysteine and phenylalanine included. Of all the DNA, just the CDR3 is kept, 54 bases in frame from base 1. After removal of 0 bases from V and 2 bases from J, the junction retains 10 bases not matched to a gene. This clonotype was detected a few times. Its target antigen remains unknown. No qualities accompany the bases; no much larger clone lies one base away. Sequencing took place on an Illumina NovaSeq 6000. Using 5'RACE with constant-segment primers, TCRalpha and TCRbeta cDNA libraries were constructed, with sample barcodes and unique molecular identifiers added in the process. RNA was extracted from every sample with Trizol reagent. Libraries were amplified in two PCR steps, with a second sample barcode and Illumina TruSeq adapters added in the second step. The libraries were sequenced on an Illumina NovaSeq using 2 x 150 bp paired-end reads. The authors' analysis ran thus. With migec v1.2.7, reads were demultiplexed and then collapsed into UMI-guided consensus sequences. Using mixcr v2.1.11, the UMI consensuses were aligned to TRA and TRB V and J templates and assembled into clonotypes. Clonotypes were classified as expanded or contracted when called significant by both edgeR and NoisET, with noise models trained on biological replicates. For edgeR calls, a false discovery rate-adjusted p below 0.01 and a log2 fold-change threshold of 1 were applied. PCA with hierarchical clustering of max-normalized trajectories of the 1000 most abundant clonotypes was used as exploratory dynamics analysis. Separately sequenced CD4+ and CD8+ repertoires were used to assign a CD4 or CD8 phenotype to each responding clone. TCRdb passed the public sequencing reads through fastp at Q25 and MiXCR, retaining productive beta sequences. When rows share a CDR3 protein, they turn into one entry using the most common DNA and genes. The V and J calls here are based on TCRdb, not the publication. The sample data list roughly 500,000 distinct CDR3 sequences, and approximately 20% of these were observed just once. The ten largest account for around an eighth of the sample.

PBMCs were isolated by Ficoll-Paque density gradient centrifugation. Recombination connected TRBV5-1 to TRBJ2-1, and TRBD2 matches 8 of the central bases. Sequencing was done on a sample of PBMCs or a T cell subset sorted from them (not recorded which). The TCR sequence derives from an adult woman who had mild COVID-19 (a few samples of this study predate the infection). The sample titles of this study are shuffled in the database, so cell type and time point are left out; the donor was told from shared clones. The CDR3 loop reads CASSLDHSLAVTYNEQFF. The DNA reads TGCGCCAGCAGCTTGGACCACTCACTAGCGGTTACCTACAATGAGCAGTTCTTC.